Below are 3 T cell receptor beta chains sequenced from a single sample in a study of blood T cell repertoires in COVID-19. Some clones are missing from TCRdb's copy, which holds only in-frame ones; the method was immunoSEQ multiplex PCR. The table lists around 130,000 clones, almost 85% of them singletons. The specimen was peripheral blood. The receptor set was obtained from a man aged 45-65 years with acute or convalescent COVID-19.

Here the CDR3 DNA reads TGTGCCAGCTCACCAGCGGGGAGGGTAGACTATGGCTACACCTTC. Translated: CASSPAGRVDYGYTF. The chain combines TRBV18 with TRBJ1-2, with no clear D. The CDR3 extends over 15 amino acids. From germline, CDR1 is KGHSH and CDR2 LQKENI. Trimming stripped 2 bases from V and 3 bases from J, with 13 bases between.

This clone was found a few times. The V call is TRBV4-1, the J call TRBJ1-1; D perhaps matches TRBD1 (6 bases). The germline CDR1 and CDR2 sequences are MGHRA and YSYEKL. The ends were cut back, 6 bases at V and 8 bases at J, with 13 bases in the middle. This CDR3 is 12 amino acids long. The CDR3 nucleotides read TGCGCCAGCAGACAGGGTCGCGGCGAAGCTTTCTTT. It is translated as CASRQGRGEAFF.

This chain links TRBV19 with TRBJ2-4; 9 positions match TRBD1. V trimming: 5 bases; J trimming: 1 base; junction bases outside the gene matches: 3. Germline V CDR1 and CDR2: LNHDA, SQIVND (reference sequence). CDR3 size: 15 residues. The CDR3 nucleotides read TGTGCCAGTAGTCGGGACAGGGACGCCAAAAACATTCAGTACTTC. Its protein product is CASSRDRDAKNIQYF. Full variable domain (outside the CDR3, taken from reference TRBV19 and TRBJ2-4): DGGITQSPKYLFRKEGQNVTLSCEQNLNHDAMYWYRQDPGQGLRLIYYSQIVNDFQKGDIAEGYSVSREKKESFPLTVTSAQKNPTAFYLCASSRDRDAKNIQYFGAGTRLSVL.